These 28 T cell receptor beta chains share one sample of origin, sequenced in a study of T cells in localized non-small cell lung cancer. Measured with immunoSEQ multiplex PCR; TCRdb has only the in-frame clones, and not every one. The sample lists 1,000 to 1,500 clones; less than 25% were seen once. Sequences were derived from normal lung tissue next to the tumor, sampled before any cancer treatment. The receptor set was obtained from a female donor older than 55 with stage I squamous cell lung carcinoma.

This clone was seen a few times. This sequence joins TRBV30 and TRBJ2-3, with TRBD2 matching 11 bases. V lost 7 bases and J lost 8; bases outside the gene matches: 11. In germline, CDR1 is GTSNPN, CDR2 SVGIG (reference sequence). This CDR3 region has 14 residues. The CDR3 DNA is TGTGCCTTCTCCCGGGGACTAGCGGAACTTACGCAGTATTTT. Amino acids: CAFSRGLAELTQYF.

This chain connects TRBV18 to TRBJ2-1, with 8 bases lining up with TRBD2. CDR1 KGHSH and CDR2 LQKENI come from the germline V gene. The junction had 5 bases not matched to a gene; V was cut back by 6 bases and J by 10 bases. The length of the CDR3 is 12 residues. CDR3 in DNA: TGTGCCAGCTCGCTGACTAGCGTGGAGCAGTTCTTC. Its protein is CASSLTSVEQFF.

The rearrangement links TRBV6-8 to TRBJ2-1, with 8 nucleotides matching TRBD1. With 6 bases clipped from V and 7 bases from J, the junction kept 11 bases outside the gene matches. Germline V CDR1 and CDR2: MNHGY, SAAAGT. The CDR3 sequence is 15 residues long. CDR3 loop: CASSLQGERENEQFF. In DNA form, the CDR3 reads TGTGCCAGCAGCCTACAGGGGGAAAGGGAGAATGAGCAGTTCTTC.

The chain links TRBV11-3 to TRBJ2-3; possibly TRBD2 for D (6 bases). Trimming removed 4 bases at V and 2 bases at J, with 13 bases between. The CDR3 covers 15 residues. Germline V gives CDR1 SGHNT, CDR2 YENEEA. CDR3: CASSSTGTFTDTQYF. The CDR3, as DNA: TGTGCCAGCAGCTCTACCGGGACTTTCACAGATACGCAGTATTTT. The entire variable domain, with the rest obtained from reference TRBV11-3 and TRBJ2-3, is as follows: EAGVVQSPRYKIIEKKQPVAFWCNPISGHNTLYWYLQNLGQGPELLIRYENEEAVDDSQLPKDRFSAERLKGVDSTLKIQPAELGDSAVYLCASSSTGTFTDTQYFGPGTRLTVL.

The chain is built from TRBV19 and TRBJ1-2; D perhaps matches TRBD1 (6 bases). The germline V gene has CDR1 LNHDA and CDR2 SQIVND (reference sequence). Trimming took off 1 base at V and 9 bases at J, with 12 bases between the two ends. CDR3 length: 13 amino acids. The CDR3 reads CASSIAGGLSYTF. The DNA for the CDR3 is TGTGCCAGTAGTATAGCCGGGGGCTTGAGCTACACCTTC.

The chain combines TRBV29-1 with TRBJ1-2, with D possibly being TRBD1 (5 bases). Trimming stripped 0 bases from V and 5 bases from J, with 10 bases between. Germline assignment: CDR1 SQVTM and CDR2 ANQGSEA. This CDR3 has 13 residues. As DNA, the CDR3 is TGCAGCGTTGAAGATGGGGGGGATTATGGCTACACCTTC. This translates into CSVEDGGDYGYTF.

Sample share makes this clone large. This sequence joins TRBV9 and TRBJ1-1; no clear D gene. The V gene lost 3 bases and the J gene lost 1 base, with 13 bases spanning the gap. CDR1 SGDLS and CDR2 YYNGEE come from the germline V gene. The CDR3 spans 15 residues. In nucleotides, the CDR3 is TGTGCCAGCAGCGAGAGGCAGGCGAAGAACACTGAAGCTTTCTTT. Amino acid sequence: CASSERQAKNTEAFF. Variable domain in full (rest from reference TRBV9 and TRBJ1-1): DSGVTQTPKHLITATGQRVTLRCSPRSGDLSVYWYQQSLDQGLQFLIQYYNGEERAKGNILERFSAQQFPDLHSELNLSSLELGDSALYFCASSERQAKNTEAFFGQGTRLTVV.

Sample share makes this clone medium-sized. The gene calls are TRBV9 and TRBJ2-3, with 7 bases aligning to TRBD2. Germline V gene data show CDR1 as SGDLS and CDR2 as YYNGEE. The trim removed 3 bases at V and 4 bases at J, leaving 8 bases unmatched. This CDR3 is built from 15 residues. CDR3 coding DNA: TGTGCCAGCAGCGAGGCCGGGACTACGGCAGATACGCAGTATTTT. Translation gives CASSEAGTTADTQYF.

This clone was detected a few times. The chain employs TRBV6-8 and TRBJ2-1; D is ambiguous. The V and J ends lost 6 bases and 0 bases respectively, with 12 bases between them. This CDR3 comprises 15 residues. CDR1 is MNHGY and CDR2 is SAAAGT in the germline V gene. The CDR3 loop is CASSHVGSSYNEQFF. DNA for the CDR3: TGTGCCAGCAGCCACGTCGGTTCCTCCTACAATGAGCAGTTCTTC.

CDR3 residues: CASSIDDSSSQPQHF. The CDR3 DNA reads as TGTGCCAGTAGTATTGACGACAGCTCCTCTCAGCCCCAGCATTTT. The chain joins TRBV19 to TRBJ1-5; D may be TRBD1 (5 bases). Germline V CDR1 and CDR2: LNHDA, SQIVND (reference sequence). CDR3 length: 15 residues. Trimming pared 3 bases from V and 6 bases from J, leaving 15 bases between.

There are a few counts of this clone. The CDR3, as DNA: TGTGCCAGCAGCTACCGACAGGCTGCTGAAGCTTTCTTT. Its translation: CASSYRQAAEAFF. The chain links TRBV7-8 to TRBJ1-1, with D perhaps matching TRBD1 (6 bases). V shed 4 bases and J shed 6 bases, with 12 bases lying between them. Looked up from germline, CDR1 is SGHVS and CDR2 is FQNEAQ. The CDR3 consists of 13 residues.

This chain connects TRBV23-1 to TRBJ2-7, with 15 bases lining up with TRBD2. TRBV23-1 is classed as an ORF, of uncertain function. The CDR3 consists of 17 residues. After removal of 6 bases from V and 5 bases from J, the junction contained 11 bases not matched to a gene. This CDR3 reads CASSQDGLAGGPNEQYF. CDR3 in DNA: TGCGCCAGCAGCCAAGACGGACTAGCGGGAGGGCCGAACGAGCAGTACTTC.

This clone is large within its sample. The chain joins TRBV9 to TRBJ2-6; TRBD2 agrees at 11 bases. The CDR3 loop spans 18 amino acids. V trimming: 4 bases; J trimming: 1 base; junction bases outside the gene matches: 7. Germline V gene data show CDR1 as SGDLS and CDR2 as YYNGEE. CDR3 coding DNA: TGTGCCAGCAGCCCAGGACTAGCGGGCTTTTCTGGGGCCAACGTCCTGACTTTC. It translates to CASSPGLAGFSGANVLTF.

In its sample, this clone ranks as medium-sized. The rearrangement uses TRBV6-8 and TRBJ1-2; D ambiguous. Germline lookup yields CDR1 MNHGY and CDR2 SAAAGT. The V gene lost 7 bases and the J gene lost 11 bases, with 26 bases spanning the gap. This CDR3 spans 15 amino acids. This CDR3 is CASTSLGRITTFYTF. CDR3 nucleotides: TGTGCCAGCACCTCCCTTGGGCGGATTACTACCTTTTACACCTTC.

CDR3 sequence (DNA): TGTGCCATCAGTGAGTCTGGGGGGAGCTCCAATGAGCAGTTCTTC. It encodes CAISESGGSSNEQFF. V gene TRBV10-3 combines with J gene TRBJ2-1; D possibly corresponds to TRBD2 (6 bases). Germline-derived CDR1 and CDR2 are ENHRY and SYGVKD. The CDR3 runs to 15 residues. V lost 0 bases and J lost 6, with 12 bases in between.

CDR3 sequence (DNA): TGTGCCAGCAGAGACGGGGGCCTTAGCACAGATACGCAGTATTTT. Translating gives CASRDGGLSTDTQYF. J is TRBJ2-3 and V is TRBV6-8, with D perhaps being TRBD1 or TRBD2 (6 bases each). The CDR3 spans 15 residues. V lost 6 bases to trimming and J lost 0 bases, with 13 bases between them. From germline, CDR1 is MNHGY and CDR2 SAAAGT.

J is TRBJ2-3 and V is TRBV19, with D possibly matching TRBD1 (5 bases). Trimming left V 6 bases short and J 0 bases short, with 7 bases between. The CDR3 length is 13 residues. In germline, CDR1 is LNHDA, CDR2 SQIVND (reference sequence). The CDR3 protein is CASRGPSTDTQYF. The CDR3 bases are TGTGCCAGTAGGGGGCCGAGCACAGATACGCAGTATTTT.

The chain couples TRBV11-3 to TRBJ2-5; D could derive from TRBD1 or TRBD2 (5 bases each). The germline V gene has CDR1 SGHNT and CDR2 YENEEA. The CDR3 runs 17 residues. The V end was cut by 3 bases, the J end by 0 bases, with 17 bases between. CDR3 in DNA: TGTGCCAGCAGCTTGGCCGTGGGGACGGAGTACCAAGAGACCCAGTACTTC. Translating it yields CASSLAVGTEYQETQYF.

This clone was seen only a few times. The chain has TRBV19 and TRBJ1-2; D uncertain. V lost 5 bases, J lost 8 bases, and 15 bases lay in between. Germline V gene lookup returns CDR1 LNHDA and CDR2 SQIVND (reference sequence). The CDR3 extends over 13 amino acids. The CDR3 region has the DNA TGTGCCAGTAGTTCCTTAGGAAGGGCCGGCTACACCTTC. Translating it yields CASSSLGRAGYTF.

This clone was counted only a few times. The chain couples TRBV9 to TRBJ1-5; D ambiguous. Per the germline V gene, CDR1 is SGDLS and CDR2 is YYNGEE. Trimming removed 4 bases at V and 1 base at J, with 12 bases between. This CDR3 is built from 15 residues. Here the CDR3 reads CASSPGPVSNQPQHF. As DNA, the CDR3 is TGTGCCAGCAGCCCCGGACCGGTGAGCAATCAGCCCCAGCATTTT. The complete variable domain, with remaining parts taken from reference TRBV9 and TRBJ1-5, reads DSGVTQTPKHLITATGQRVTLRCSPRSGDLSVYWYQQSLDQGLQFLIQYYNGEERAKGNILERFSAQQFPDLHSELNLSSLELGDSALYFCASSPGPVSNQPQHFGDGTRLSIL.

The chain couples TRBV14 to TRBJ2-7; 11 nucleotides align to TRBD2. CDR3 length equals 15 residues. Germline CDR1 reads SGHDN; CDR2 reads FVKESK. V lost 1 base to trimming and J lost 2 bases; unmatched junction nucleotides: 1. The CDR3 region has the DNA TGTGCCAGCAGCCAAGGACTAGCGGGACCCTACGAGCAGTACTTC. Its protein product is CASSQGLAGPYEQYF.

J is TRBJ2-5 and V is TRBV6-8; 8 bases are shared with TRBD2. The CDR3 runs 16 residues. Germline trimming cut 4 bases from V and 3 bases from J; bases unmatched to any gene: 10. CDR1 is MNHGY, CDR2 SAAAGT, per germline. The CDR3 region is CASSFPLTSGKETQYF. As DNA, the CDR3 is TGTGCCAGCAGTTTCCCCCTAACTAGCGGTAAAGAGACCCAGTACTTC.

Only a few counts were recorded for this clone. This rearrangement joins TRBV19 to TRBJ2-1; D not certain. The germline V gene has CDR1 LNHDA and CDR2 SQIVND (reference sequence). Deletions cut 3 bases from V and 8 bases from J, with 17 bases between. The CDR3 runs to 15 residues. This CDR3 is CASSIGGIYSDEQFF. The DNA of the CDR3 is TGTGCCAGTAGTATTGGTGGGATTTACTCGGATGAGCAGTTCTTC.

This clone was observed a handful of times. This chain joins TRBV6-8 and TRBJ1-5; 9 positions match TRBD1. Germline V CDR1 and CDR2: MNHGY, SAAAGT. The CDR3 is made up of 15 amino acids. V dropped 7 bases and J dropped 9; count of bases not matched to a gene: 13. The CDR3 region is CASTEGQGGKWPQHF. The CDR3 DNA reads TGTGCCAGCACCGAGGGACAGGGAGGTAAATGGCCCCAGCATTTT.

The V and J genes are TRBV25-1 and TRBJ2-3; 8 nucleotides match TRBD2. Germline CDR1 and CDR2: MGHDK and SYGVNS. This CDR3 is built from 12 residues. J lost 8 bases, V lost 11 bases, and 9 bases had no gene match. The CDR3 here is CALGSSGGTQYF. The DNA of the CDR3 is TGTGCCTTAGGATCGAGCGGGGGTACGCAGTATTTT.

This clone counts as medium-sized. The chain joins TRBV6-7 to TRBJ2-2; D is uncertain. TRBV6-7 carries the ORF label, with uncertain function. V lost 7 bases and J lost 6, with 6 bases in between. This CDR3 region has 11 residues. In nucleotides, the CDR3 is TGTGCCAGCATGTTGTCCGGGGAGCTGTTTTTT. It codes for CASMLSGELFF.

This clone is deemed medium-sized. In nucleotides, the CDR3 is TGTGCCAGCAGCCTGACGTCGAGCTCCTACAATGAGCAGTTCTTC. The encoded protein is CASSLTSSSYNEQFF. The gene calls are TRBV11-3 and TRBJ2-1, with D unresolved. Trimming left V 5 bases short and J 0 bases short, with 11 bases between. The CDR3 spans 15 residues. Germline CDR1 is SGHNT and CDR2 is YENEEA.

This chain joins TRBV15 and TRBJ2-6; D may be TRBD1 (7 bases). Germline-derived CDR1 and CDR2 are LNHNV and YYDKDF (reference sequence). This CDR3 has 18 amino acids. Trimming stripped 0 bases from V and 2 bases from J, with 14 bases between. CDR3 region: CATSRDPTGRTGANVLTF. In DNA form, the CDR3 reads TGTGCCACCAGCAGAGACCCGACAGGGAGGACTGGGGCCAACGTCCTGACTTTC.